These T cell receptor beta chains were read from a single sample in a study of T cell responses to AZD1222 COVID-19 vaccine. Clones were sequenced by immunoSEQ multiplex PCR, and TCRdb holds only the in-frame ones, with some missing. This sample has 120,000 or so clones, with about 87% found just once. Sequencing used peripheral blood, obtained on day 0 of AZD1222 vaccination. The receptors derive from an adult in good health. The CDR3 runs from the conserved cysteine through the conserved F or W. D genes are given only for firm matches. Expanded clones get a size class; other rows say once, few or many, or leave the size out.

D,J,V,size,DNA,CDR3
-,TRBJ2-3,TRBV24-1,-,TGTGCCACCAGTGATTCGGGACTGGGTAGCACAGATACGCAGTATTTT,CATSDSGLGSTDTQYF
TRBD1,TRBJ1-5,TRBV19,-,TGTGCCAGTAGCACGACAGGGGGTCAGCCCCAGCATTTT,CASSTTGGQPQHF
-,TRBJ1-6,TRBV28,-,TGTGCCAGCAGGATGGGGGGGGGCCATTCACCCCTCCACTTT,CASRMGGGHSPLHF
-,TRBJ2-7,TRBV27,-,TGTGCCAGCAGCCGCCGATGGGGGAACGACGAGCAGTACTTC,CASSRRWGNDEQYF
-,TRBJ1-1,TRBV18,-,TGTGCCAGCTCACCGAAGAGGGATGAAGCTTTCTTT,CASSPKRDEAFF
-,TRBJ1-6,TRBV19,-,TGTGCCAGTACCACAGAATATAATTCACCCCTCCACTTT,CASTTEYNSPLHF
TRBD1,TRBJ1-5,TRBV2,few,TGTGCCAGCAGCCCGGACAGGGGGTATCAGCCCCAGCATTTT,CASSPDRGYQPQHF
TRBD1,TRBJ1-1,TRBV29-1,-,TGCAGCGTTTCGGGACAGGGGAGGACTGAAGCTTTCTTT,CSVSGQGRTEAFF
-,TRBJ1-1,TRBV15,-,TGTGCCACCAGCAGGGTGAACACTGAAGCTTTCTTT,CATSRVNTEAFF
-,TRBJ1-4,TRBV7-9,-,TGTGCCAGCAGCTTGTACTGGGGGCATCGTGAAAAACTGTTTTTT,CASSLYWGHREKLFF
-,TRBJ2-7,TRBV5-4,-,TGTGCCAGCAGCTTGGGCGGGGAAGGAGGTTACGAGCAGTACTTC,CASSLGGEGGYEQYF
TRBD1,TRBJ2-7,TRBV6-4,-,TGTGCCAGCAGTCCAGGGGGCATCGCCTACGAGCAGTACTTC,CASSPGGIAYEQYF
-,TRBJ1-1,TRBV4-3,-,TGCGCCAGCAGCCAAGAAATAAGGATGAACACTGAAGCTTTCTTT,CASSQEIRMNTEAFF
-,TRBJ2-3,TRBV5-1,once,TGCGCCAGCAGCTTAGGGACCCCCAAAGGGGATACGCAGTATTTT,CASSLGTPKGDTQYF
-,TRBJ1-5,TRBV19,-,TGTGCCACTCACACCCCGGGGGGCGATCAGCCCCAGCATTTT,CATHTPGGDQPQHF
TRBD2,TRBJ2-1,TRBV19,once,TGTGCCAGTAGTAAGTGGGGGGGGAACAATGAGCAGTTCTTC,CASSKWGGNNEQFF
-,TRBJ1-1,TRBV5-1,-,TGCGCCAGCAGCTTGCCGGCGGGTAGGACTGAAGCTTTCTTT,CASSLPAGRTEAFF